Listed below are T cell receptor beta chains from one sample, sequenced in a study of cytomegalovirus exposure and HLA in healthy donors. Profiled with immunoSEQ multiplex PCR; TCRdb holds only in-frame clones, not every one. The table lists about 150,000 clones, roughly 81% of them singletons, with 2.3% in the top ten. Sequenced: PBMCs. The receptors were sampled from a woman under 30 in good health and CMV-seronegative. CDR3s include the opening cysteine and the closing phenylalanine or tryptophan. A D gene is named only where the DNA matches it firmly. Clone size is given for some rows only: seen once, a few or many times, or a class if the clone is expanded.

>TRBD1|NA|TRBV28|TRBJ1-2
TGTGCCAGCAGTGATGGACAGGCCAACTATGGCTACACCTTC
CASSDGQANYGYTF
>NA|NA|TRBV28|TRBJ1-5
TGTGCCAGCAGTTTATTGGCACCCCGTCAGCCCCAGCATTTT
CASSLLAPRQPQHF
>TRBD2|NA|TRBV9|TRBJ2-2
TGTGCCAGCAGCGTAGACGGGAGGACCGGGGAGCTGTTTTTT
CASSVDGRTGELFF
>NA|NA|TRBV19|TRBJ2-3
TGTGCCACCATGGGATTTTACGGGGGGCGCACAGATACGCAGTATTTT
CATMGFYGGRTDTQYF
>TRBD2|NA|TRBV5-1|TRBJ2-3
TGCGCCAGCAGCTTGGAGGGAGGGGTTACAGATACGCAGTATTTT
CASSLEGGVTDTQYF
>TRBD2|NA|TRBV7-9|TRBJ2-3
TGTGCCAGCAGTCGCGGGGGAACAGATACGCAGTATTTT
CASSRGGTDTQYF
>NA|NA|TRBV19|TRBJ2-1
TGTGCCAGTAGTCCCCGGGATAGTCGTTACGATGAGCAGTTCTTC
CASSPRDSRYDEQFF
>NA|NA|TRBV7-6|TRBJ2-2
TGTGCCAGCAGCGAACCCGGGAGCACCGGGGAGCTGTTTTTT
CASSEPGSTGELFF
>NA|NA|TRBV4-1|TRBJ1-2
TGCGCCAGCAGCCAAGAATCTAGGCCTGGCTACACCTTC
CASSQESRPGYTF
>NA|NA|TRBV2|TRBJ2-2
TGTGCCAGCAGGAGGGGGACGGTTAACACCGGGGAGCTGTTTTTT
CASRRGTVNTGELFF
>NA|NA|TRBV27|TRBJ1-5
TGTGCCAGCAGTTTGTTCAGGGGTAATCAGCCCCAGCATTTT
CASSLFRGNQPQHF
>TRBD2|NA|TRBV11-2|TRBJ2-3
TGTGCCAGCAGCTTAAGCGGGGGGGTCACAGATACGCAGTATTTT
CASSLSGGVTDTQYF
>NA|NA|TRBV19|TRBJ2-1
TGTGCCAGTAGTATAGGGCGGAACAATGAGCAGTTCTTC
CASSIGRNNEQFF
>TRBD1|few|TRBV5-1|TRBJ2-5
TGCGCCAGCAGCTTGGGGACAGGGGGGCAAGAGACCCAGTACTTC
CASSLGTGGQETQYF
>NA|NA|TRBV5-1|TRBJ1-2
TGCGCCAGCAGCTTGGCCGGGGATGGCTACACCTTC
CASSLAGDGYTF
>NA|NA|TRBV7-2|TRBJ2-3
TGTGCCAGCAGCTGGGAGGGGGACTGGGCTAGCACAGATACGCAGTATTTT
CASSWEGDWASTDTQYF
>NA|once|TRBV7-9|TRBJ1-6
TGTGCCAGCAGCTTCGGGGTTGATAATTCACCCCTCCACTTT
CASSFGVDNSPLHF
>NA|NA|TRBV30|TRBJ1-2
TGTGCCTGGAGTGTACTGGGTCCGGGTGGCTACACCTTC
CAWSVLGPGGYTF
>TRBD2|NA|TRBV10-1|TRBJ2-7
TGCGCCAGCAGTGAGAGTAGAGCGGGAGGGCCGGGTGAGCAGTACTTC
CASSESRAGGPGEQYF
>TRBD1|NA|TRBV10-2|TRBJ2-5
TGCGCCAGCAATCTCGCAGGGGGCTTTGAAGAGACCCAGTACTTC
CASNLAGGFEETQYF
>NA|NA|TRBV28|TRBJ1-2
TGTGCCAGCGATGTCCCTTCAGGGGCCGGGGACTATGGCTACACCTTC
CASDVPSGAGDYGYTF
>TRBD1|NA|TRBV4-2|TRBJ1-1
TGTGCCAGCAGCCAAGAGGCCCGCAGGGGGTTTTCTGAAGCTTTCTTT
CASSQEARRGFSEAFF
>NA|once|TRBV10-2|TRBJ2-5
TGCGCCAGCAGGCGGGCCTCACCGGGATCTCACCAAGAGACCCAGTACTTC
CASRRASPGSHQETQYF
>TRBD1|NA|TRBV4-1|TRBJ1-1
TGCGCCAGCAGCCAAGGACAGGGGGCTGAAGCTTTCTTT
CASSQGQGAEAFF
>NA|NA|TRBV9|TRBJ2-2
TGTGCCAGCAGCCCCCGGAGCGCCGGGGAGCTGTTTTTT
CASSPRSAGELFF
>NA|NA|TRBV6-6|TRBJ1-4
TGTGCCAGCAGTCAAGAGTCCTCAACTAATGAAAAACTGTTTTTT
CASSQESSTNEKLFF
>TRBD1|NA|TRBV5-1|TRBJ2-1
TGCGCCAGCAGCCCCACCCTGACAGGGTTCGGCTACAATGAGCAGTTCTTC
CASSPTLTGFGYNEQFF
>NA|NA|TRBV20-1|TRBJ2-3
TGCAGTGCCCGACAGGGAGGTACGCAGTATTTT
CSARQGGTQYF
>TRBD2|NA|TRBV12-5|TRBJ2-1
TGTGCTAGTGGTTTCGGGTCGGGAGGCCCCTATGAGCAGTTCTTC
CASGFGSGGPYEQFF
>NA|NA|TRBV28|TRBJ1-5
TGTGCCAGCAGTTTAGGCGGGAGGCTCAATCAGCCCCAGCATTTT
CASSLGGRLNQPQHF
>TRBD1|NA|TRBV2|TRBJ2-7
TGTGCCAGCAGCGAACGCGGACAGGTTGAATACGAGCAGTACTTC
CASSERGQVEYEQYF
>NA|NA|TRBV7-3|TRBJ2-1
TGTGCCAGCAGCCCCGCCGGGAGCTCCTACAATGAGCAGTTCTTC
CASSPAGSSYNEQFF
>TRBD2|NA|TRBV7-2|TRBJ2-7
TGTGCCAGCAGCTTCAGGGTAGGCGGGGGGAAATACGAGCAGTACTTC
CASSFRVGGGKYEQYF
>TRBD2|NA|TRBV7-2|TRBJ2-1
TGTGCCAGCAGCTTACAGGGACTAGCGGGGCGTGAGCAGTTCTTC
CASSLQGLAGREQFF
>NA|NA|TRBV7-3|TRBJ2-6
TGTGCCAGCAGCCCCTCCCCTGGGGCCAACGTCCTGACTTTC
CASSPSPGANVLTF
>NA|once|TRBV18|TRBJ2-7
TGTGCCAGCTCACCTCCGGGGGACGCCAACAACGAGCAGTACTTC
CASSPPGDANNEQYF
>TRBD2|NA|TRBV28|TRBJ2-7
TGTGCCAGCAGTCCCCGAATTAGCGGGAGGGCCATATACGAGCAGTACTTC
CASSPRISGRAIYEQYF
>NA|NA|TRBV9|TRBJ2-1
TGTGCCAGCAGCGTAGGTAGCAGGGCTTATGCTGAGCAGTTCTTC
CASSVGSRAYAEQFF
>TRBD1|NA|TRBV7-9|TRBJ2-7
TGTGCCAGCATAACAGGGACAGGGGGCCGAAACGAGCAGTACTTC
CASITGTGGRNEQYF
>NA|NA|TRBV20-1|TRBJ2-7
TGCAGCGAACCACTCTGTCACGAGCAGTACTTC
CSEPLCHEQYF
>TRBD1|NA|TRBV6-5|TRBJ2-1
TGTGCCAGCAGCTACCTACAGGGGTCCAATGAGCAGTTCTTC
CASSYLQGSNEQFF
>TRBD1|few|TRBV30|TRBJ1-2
TGTGCCTGGAGTGTACGTAGGAACAGGGGATACGGCTACACCTTC
CAWSVRRNRGYGYTF
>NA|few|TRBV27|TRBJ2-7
TGTGCCAGCTCGGGCAGGGTCTACGAGCAGTACTTC
CASSGRVYEQYF
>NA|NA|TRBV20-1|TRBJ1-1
TGCAGTGCCAGTCAGGTACCTGAAGCTTTCTTT
CSASQVPEAFF
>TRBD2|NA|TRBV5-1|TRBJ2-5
TGCGCCAGCAGCTTGGGGGGGGGTACGTCTAAAGAGACCCAGTACTTC
CASSLGGGTSKETQYF
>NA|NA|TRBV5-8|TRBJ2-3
TGTGCCAGCACCCCCGCCGTGCTTAGTTTTCAAGATACGCAGTATTTT
CASTPAVLSFQDTQYF
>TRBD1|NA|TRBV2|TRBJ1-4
TGTGCCAGCAGTGCGACAGGGGCCGGGGTTACAACTAATGAAAAACTGTTTTTT
CASSATGAGVTTNEKLFF
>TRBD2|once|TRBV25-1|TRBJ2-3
TGTGCCAGCAGTTGGAGATTCAGGAGGGAGGGTAGCACAGATACGCAGTATTTT
CASSWRFRREGSTDTQYF
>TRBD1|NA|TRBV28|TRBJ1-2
TGTGCCAGCAGTATAGGGGGGACAGCATATGGCTACACCTTC
CASSIGGTAYGYTF
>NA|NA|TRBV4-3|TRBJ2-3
TGCGCCAGCAGCTCTTTTTACACAGATACGCAGTATTTT
CASSSFYTDTQYF